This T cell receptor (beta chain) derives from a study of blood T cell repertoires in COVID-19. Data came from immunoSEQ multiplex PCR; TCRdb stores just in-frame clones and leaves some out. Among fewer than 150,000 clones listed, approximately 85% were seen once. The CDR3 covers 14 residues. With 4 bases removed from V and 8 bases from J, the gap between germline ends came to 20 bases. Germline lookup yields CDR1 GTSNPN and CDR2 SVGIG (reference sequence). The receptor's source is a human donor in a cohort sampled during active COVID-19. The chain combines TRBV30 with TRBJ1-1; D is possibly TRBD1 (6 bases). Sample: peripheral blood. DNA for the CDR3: TGTGCCTGGAATCCCCAGGGGCGGTTGGGGGAAGCTTTCTTT. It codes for CAWNPQGRLGEAFF.